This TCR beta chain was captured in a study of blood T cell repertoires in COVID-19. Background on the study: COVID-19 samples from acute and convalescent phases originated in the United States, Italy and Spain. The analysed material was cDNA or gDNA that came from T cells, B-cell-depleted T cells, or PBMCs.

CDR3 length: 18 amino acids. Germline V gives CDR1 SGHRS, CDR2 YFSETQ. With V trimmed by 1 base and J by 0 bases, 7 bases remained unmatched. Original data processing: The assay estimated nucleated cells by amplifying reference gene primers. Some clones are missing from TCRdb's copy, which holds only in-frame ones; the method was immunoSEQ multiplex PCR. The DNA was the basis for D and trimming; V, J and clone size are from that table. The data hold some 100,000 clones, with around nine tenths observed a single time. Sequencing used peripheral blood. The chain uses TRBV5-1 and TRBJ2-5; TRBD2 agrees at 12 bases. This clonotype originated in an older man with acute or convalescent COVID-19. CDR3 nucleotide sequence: TGCGCCAGCAGCTTGAACGGACTAGCGGGATTGTACCAAGAGACCCAGTACTTC. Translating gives CASSLNGLAGLYQETQYF.